This T cell receptor beta chain was sequenced during a study of T cell responses to AZD1222 COVID-19 vaccine (dated by TCRdb to the early 2020s). With regard to the full study: Because spike-specific TCR depth and breadth did not differ between the two schedules, AZD1222 recipients who got a second dose at roughly 4 weeks were pooled with those who got a second dose at roughly 12 weeks. TCR sequencing was performed for 230 to 250 trial participants, of whom about 200 were given two doses of AZD1222 and around 25 were given two doses of MenACWY control vaccine. Trial participants were enrolled by age into subgroups of 18-55, 56-69 and 70-plus years, and 148, 28 and 57 TCR-sequenced participants, respectively, were included in these subgroups.

Of note for this clone: It lacks a known antigen. The input lacks base qualities; no much larger clone sits a single base away.

Here is what the overall study found, with its caveats: The vaccine-associated CD4 TCRs covered the entire spike protein, and the dominant responses fell in regions 160-218 and 743-854. No day 14 peak-response samples were available, so repertoires were characterized only after the peak T cell response. In the small 56-69-year group, the increase in depth fell short of significance, most likely because of low power. Participants were mostly white British, with more females than males. The authors suggested clonal diversity may have been underestimated. Reportedly, close to half of the unique spike-specific TCRs recognized epitopes lying outside the regions that are mutated in the B.1.351 and B.1.1.7 variants. Conclusions about previously exposed vaccinees are limited, since just five to seven AZD1222 recipients were seropositive for SARS-CoV-2 at baseline. After two AZD1222 doses, both the breadth and the depth of spike-specific TCRs were significantly higher than at day 0 and than in MenACWY recipients.

The CDR3 regions of human TCRbeta chains were analyzed by immunosequencing. The source study handled its data this way. Repertoire TCRs were matched against a reference library of SARS-CoV-2-specific TCRs generated with the MIRA antigen-specificity platform. Breadth was defined as the fraction of unique TCRs that were SARS-CoV-2-associated. Depth was defined as the fraction of total T cells that were SARS-CoV-2-associated. Each spike-specific TCR was assigned to its reactive spike region and to a CD4 or CD8 class using the MIRA data. Log10-transformed breadth and depth values were compared by one-way ANOVA with Sidak's multiple comparisons tests. The source is immuneACCESS, and TCRdb retained only in-frame sequences with V and J called. Part of the clones is not carried over; for the studies checked, unresolved V genes explain less than half of this, and the remainder is unexplained. That table is the source of V, J and clone size, and D and trimming were worked out from the DNA. For this sample the table gives 95,000 to 150,000 clones, of which more than 80% were detected only once. The ten largest make up roughly 3.9% of the sample.

The sample's time point label is to be understood as: baseline before first vaccination. Samples from vaccinated people were obtained from the UK trials COV001 and COV002, which included a single-blind randomized controlled phase 2/3 trial of AZD1222 (ChAdOx1 nCoV-19) in healthy adults. For TCRbeta chain sequencing, PBMC samples were collected from trial participants at day 0 and at day 28 after the second dose. The junction carries 12 bases between V and J, which are trimmed by 0 bases and 12 bases respectively. The cysteine opens and the phenylalanine closes a CDR3 of 14 amino acids. CDR3 DNA is the only sequence kept; it has 42 bases, read in frame from the first base. CDR1 and CDR2 (MGHRA, YSYEKL) derive from the germline V gene.

Here the chain combines TRBV4-1 and TRBJ1-6, with no D gene named confidently. The TCR sequence derives from an adult in good health. This sample comprised peripheral blood, obtained on day 0 of AZD1222 vaccination. The CDR3 sequence is CASSQDRTVGPLHF. The DNA is as follows: TGCGCCAGCAGCCAAGACAGAACAGTAGGACCCCTCCACTTT.